The clone carrying this TCR beta chain was seen repeatedly, ten times or more. The data were taken from a study of T cells in Graves' hyperthyroidism and ophthalmopathy. Amplification targeted TCR beta CDR3 regions from RNA transcripts. The HTBI primer set served for first-round RT-PCR of the TCR CDR3. A single record per CDR3 protein comes from TCRdb applying MiXCR to the multiplex PCR reads. The sample lists fewer than 450,000 distinct CDR3 sequences, roughly 20% occurring once. Used for diagnoses were clinical symptoms, serum thyroxine and TRAb, thyroid ultrasound and orbital computed tomography. CDR1 is SGHAT and CDR2 is FQNNGV in the germline V gene. The length of the CDR3 is 11 residues. Trimming left V 3 bases short and J 2 bases short, with 0 bases between.

Input material: blood. The V gene is TRBV11-2, the J gene TRBJ2-3; D unclear. The receptor comes from a man aged 18-30 years with Graves' ophthalmopathy. This CDR3 reads CASSFTDTQYF. CDR3 in DNA: TGTGCCAGCAGCTTCACAGATACGCAGTATTTT.